This T cell receptor beta chain came from a study of immune cell composition in non-small cell lung cancer. Study context: Most cases were lung adenocarcinoma or squamous cell carcinoma. Findings and limits, study-wide: Tumour-associated clones >0.5% occurred in about a third of adenocarcinomas, roughly four fifths of squamous. Lung squamous cell carcinoma tumours had significantly higher top 10 clone scores and productive clonality than lung adenocarcinoma. Tumour TCR-beta clonality showed no significant link to smoking pack-years.

Clones were sequenced by immunoSEQ multiplex PCR, and TCRdb holds only the in-frame ones, with some missing. The table lists about 15,000 clones, roughly 66% of them singletons. Germline V gene lookup returns CDR1 MNHEY and CDR2 SMNVEV (reference sequence). This CDR3 contains 16 residues. With 3 bases removed from V and 4 bases from J, the gap between germline ends came to 18 bases. Turning to this clone: The antigen remains undetermined.

Material for sequencing was lung tumor tissue. This chain uses TRBV27 with TRBJ1-2, with a possible D match to TRBD1 (5 bases). This clonotype originated in a human donor with non-small cell lung cancer. CDR3 in DNA: TGTGCCAGCAGTTTTTTCTCCCGCGGTGGGGCCTATGGCTACACCTTC. Translating gives CASSFFSRGGAYGYTF.